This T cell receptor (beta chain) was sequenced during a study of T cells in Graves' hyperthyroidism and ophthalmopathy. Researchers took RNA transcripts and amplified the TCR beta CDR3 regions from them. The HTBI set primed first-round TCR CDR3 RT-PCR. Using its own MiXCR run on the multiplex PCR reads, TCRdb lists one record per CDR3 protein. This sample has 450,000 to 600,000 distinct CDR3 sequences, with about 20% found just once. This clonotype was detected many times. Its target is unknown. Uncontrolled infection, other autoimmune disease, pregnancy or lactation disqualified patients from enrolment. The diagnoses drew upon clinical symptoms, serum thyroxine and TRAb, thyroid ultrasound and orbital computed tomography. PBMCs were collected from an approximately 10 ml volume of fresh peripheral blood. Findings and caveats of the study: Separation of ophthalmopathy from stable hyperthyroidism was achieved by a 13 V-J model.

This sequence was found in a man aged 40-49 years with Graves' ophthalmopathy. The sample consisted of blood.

The DNA of the CDR3 is TGTGCCAGTGCAGGTCAAGGAGGCGGCACTGAAGCTTTCTTT. This codes for CASAGQGGGTEAFF. The genes are TRBV2 and TRBJ1-1; D unclear. There are 14 residues in the CDR3. CDR1 is SNHLY, CDR2 FYNNEI, per germline. Trimming took 9 bases from V and 4 from J, leaving 18 bases between them.